Reported below is one T cell receptor beta chain. J was trimmed by 8 bases and V by 3 bases; bases with no gene match: 8. CDR3 size: 13 residues. From germline, CDR1 is SGDLS and CDR2 YYNGEE. These data come from a study of blood T cell repertoires in COVID-19. The wider study: Samples of COVID-19 (acute and convalescent) were obtained from the United States, Italy and Spain. Sample material is recorded as cDNA or gDNA derived from T cells, B-cell-depleted T cells, or PBMCs.

Authors' analysis steps: Amplification of reference gene primers was used by the study to estimate nucleated cell counts. Clones were read by immunoSEQ multiplex PCR, and TCRdb kept only the in-frame ones, dropping some. D and trimming were read from the DNA, whereas the V and J calls and clone size are those reported in that table. The sample has fewer than 150,000 clones; roughly 88% are singletons. The J gene is TRBJ2-7, the V gene TRBV9; TRBD2 matches 7 bases. The sequence came from a woman in her seventies who had recovered from COVID-19. The sequenced material came from peripheral blood. The CDR3 DNA follows: TGTGCCAGCAGCGCTGGGGAGGGTGGGAAGCAGTACTTC. It translates to CASSAGEGGKQYF.